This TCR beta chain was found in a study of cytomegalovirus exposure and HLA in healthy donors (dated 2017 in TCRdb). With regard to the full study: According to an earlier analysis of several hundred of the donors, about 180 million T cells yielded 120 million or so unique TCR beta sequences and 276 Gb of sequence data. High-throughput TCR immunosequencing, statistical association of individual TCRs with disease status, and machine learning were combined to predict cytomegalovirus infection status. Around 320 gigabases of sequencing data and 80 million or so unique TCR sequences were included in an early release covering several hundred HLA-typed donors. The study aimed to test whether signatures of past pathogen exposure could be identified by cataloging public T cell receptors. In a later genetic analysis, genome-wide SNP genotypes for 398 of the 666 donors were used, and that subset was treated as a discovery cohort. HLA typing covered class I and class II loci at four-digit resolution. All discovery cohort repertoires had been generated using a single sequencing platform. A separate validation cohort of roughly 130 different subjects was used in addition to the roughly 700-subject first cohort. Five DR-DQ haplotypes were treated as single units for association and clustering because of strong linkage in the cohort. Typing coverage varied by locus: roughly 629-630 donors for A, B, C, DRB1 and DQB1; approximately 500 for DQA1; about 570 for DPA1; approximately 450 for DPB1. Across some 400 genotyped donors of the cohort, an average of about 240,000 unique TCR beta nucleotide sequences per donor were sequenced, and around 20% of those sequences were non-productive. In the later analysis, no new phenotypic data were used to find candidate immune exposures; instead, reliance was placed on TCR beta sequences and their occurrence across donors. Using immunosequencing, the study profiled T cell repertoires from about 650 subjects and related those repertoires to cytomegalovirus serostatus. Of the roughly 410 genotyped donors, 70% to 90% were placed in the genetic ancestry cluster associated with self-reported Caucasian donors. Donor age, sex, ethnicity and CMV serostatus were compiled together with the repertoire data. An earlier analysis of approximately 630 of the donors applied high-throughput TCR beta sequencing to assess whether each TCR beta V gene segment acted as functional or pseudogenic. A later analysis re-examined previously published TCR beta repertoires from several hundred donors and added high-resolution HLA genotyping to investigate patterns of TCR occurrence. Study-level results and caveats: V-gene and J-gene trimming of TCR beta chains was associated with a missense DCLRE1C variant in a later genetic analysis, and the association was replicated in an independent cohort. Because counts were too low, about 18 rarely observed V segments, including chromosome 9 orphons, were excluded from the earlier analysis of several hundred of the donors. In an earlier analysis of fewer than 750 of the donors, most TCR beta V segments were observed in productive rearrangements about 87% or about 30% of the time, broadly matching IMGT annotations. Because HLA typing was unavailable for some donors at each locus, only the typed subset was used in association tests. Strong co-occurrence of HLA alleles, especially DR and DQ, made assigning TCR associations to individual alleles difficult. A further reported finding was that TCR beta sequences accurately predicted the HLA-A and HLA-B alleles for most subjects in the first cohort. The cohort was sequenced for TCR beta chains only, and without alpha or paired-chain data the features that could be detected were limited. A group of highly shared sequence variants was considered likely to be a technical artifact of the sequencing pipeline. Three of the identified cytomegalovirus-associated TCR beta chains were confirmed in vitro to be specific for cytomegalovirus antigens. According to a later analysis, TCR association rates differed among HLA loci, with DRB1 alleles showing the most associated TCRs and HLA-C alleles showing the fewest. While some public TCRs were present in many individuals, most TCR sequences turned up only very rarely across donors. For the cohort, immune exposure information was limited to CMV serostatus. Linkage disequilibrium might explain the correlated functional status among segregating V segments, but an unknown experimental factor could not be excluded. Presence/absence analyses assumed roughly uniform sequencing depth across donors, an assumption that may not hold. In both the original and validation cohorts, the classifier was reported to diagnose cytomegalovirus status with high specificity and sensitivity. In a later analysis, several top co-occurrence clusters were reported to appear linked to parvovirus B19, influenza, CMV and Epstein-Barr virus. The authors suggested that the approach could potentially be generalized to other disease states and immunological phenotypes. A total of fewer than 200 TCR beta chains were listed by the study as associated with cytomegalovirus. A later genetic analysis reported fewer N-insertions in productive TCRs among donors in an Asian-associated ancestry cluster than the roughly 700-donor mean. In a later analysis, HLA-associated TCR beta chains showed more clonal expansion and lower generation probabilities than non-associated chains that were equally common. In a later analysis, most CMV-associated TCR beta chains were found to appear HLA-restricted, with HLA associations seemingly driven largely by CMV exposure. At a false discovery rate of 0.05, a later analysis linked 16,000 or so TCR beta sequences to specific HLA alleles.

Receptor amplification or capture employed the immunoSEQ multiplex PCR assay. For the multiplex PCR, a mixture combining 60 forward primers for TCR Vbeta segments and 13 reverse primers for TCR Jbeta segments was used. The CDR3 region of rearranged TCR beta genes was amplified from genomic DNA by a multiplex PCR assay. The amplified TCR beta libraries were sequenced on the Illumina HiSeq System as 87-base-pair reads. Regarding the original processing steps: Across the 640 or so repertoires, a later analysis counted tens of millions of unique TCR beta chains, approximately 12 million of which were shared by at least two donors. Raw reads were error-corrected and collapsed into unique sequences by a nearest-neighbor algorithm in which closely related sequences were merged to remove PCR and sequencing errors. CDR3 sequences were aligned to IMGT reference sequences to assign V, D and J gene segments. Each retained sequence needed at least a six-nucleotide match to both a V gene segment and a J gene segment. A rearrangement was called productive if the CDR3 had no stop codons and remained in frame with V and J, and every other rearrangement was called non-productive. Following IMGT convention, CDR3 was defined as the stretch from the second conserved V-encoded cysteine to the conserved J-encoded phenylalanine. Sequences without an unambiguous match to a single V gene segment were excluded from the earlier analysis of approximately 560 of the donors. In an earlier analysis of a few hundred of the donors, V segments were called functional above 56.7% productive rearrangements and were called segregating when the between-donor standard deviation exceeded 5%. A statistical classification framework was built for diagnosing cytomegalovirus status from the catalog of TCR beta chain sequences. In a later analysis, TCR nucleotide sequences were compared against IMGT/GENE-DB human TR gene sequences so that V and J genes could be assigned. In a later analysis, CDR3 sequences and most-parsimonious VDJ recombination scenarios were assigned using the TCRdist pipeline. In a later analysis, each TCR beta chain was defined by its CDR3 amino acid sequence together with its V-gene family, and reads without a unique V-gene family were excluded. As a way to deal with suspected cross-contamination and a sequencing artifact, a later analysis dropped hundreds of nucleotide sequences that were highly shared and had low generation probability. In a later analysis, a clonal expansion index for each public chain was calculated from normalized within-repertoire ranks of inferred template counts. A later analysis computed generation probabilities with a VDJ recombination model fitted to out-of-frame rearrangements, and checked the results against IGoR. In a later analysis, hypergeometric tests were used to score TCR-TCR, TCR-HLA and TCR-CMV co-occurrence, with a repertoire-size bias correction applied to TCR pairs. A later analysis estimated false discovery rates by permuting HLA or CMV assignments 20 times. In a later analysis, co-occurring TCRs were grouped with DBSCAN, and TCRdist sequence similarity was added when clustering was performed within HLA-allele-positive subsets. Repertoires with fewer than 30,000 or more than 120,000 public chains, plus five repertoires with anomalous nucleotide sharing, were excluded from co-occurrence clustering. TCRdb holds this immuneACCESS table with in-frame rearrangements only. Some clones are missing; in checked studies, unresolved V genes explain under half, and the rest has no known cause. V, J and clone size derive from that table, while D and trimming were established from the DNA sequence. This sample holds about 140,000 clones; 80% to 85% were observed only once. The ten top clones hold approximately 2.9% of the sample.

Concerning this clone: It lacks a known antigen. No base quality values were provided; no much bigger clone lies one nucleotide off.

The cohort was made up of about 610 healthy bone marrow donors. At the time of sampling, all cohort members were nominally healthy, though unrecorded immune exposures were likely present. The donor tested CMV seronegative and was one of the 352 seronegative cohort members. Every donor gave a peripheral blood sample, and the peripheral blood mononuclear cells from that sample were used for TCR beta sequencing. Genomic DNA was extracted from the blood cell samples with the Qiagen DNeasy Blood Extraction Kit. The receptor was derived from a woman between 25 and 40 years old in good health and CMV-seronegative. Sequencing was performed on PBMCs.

The CDR3 reads as follows: CSVTGGAAGNTIYF. The DNA sequence is as follows: TGCAGCGTTACAGGGGGCGCAGCGGGAAACACCATATATTTT. Recombination linked TRBV29-1 to TRBJ1-3, with 9 junctional bases fitting TRBD1. Including the terminal cysteine and phenylalanine, the CDR3 comprises 14 residues. Only the CDR3 DNA is retained, 42 bases long and in frame from the first base. The germline V gene sets CDR1 to SQVTM and CDR2 to ANQGSEA. Relative to germline, V is missing 5 bases and J is missing 4 bases, with 6 bases of the junction outside any gene match.